This T cell receptor beta chain was sequenced during a study of regulatory T cells in long-lasting Graves disease (dated by TCRdb to 2020 to 2023). For context, the study as a whole: Persistent Graves' disease meant more than 5 years of antithyroid drug treatment with TSH receptor autoantibodies that stayed positive. This study used TCR sequencing and RNA sequencing of peripheral blood to compare persistent Graves' disease patients against newly diagnosed Graves' disease patients. The study took place in China and was registered as a clinical trial. TCR sequencing covered 13 persistent and 20 or so newly diagnosed Graves' disease patients, approximately 33 samples in total. In the clinical cohort, patients with persistent Graves' disease had used antithyroid drugs for an average of about 10.3 years.

A single count supports this clonotype. There is no known antigen for this receptor. No qualities accompany the bases; no much larger clone lies one base away. A single read constitutes weak evidence. The trim is 4 bases for V and 4 bases for J, with a gap of 18 bases between the germline ends. From the germline V gene, CDR1 is SGHTS and CDR2 is YDEGEE. Including the terminal cysteine and phenylalanine, the CDR3 comprises 16 residues. Only the CDR3 region is kept as DNA, spanning 48 bases read in frame from base 1. The investigation overall reported the following: Because the primary lesion, thyroid tissue, could not be accessed, the study looked at peripheral blood alone. Lower TCR Shannon entropy and fewer highly expanded clones were observed in persistent Graves' disease patients than in newly diagnosed patients, which suggested clonal expansion. Persistent disease showed preferential use of TRBV28, TRBJ1-2 and TRBJ2-5, whereas newly diagnosed disease favored TRBV20-1 and TRBJ2-1. Sequencing and analysis were restricted to the TCR beta chain. More public clonotypes were shared among persistent patients (fewer than 3,000) than among newly diagnosed patients (over 900). As a limitation, the authors acknowledged that the small sample size may reduce accuracy.

The time point label, read with the paper, signifies: persistent/refractory GD, antithyroid drugs over 5 years with positive TRAb. RNA was extracted from PBMCs in TRIzol for both TCR sequencing and RNA sequencing. The diagnosis of Graves' disease was made according to American Thyroid Association guidelines. Patients for the study were recruited at an endocrinology department in Xi'an, China. Each patient gave approximately 9 milliliters of peripheral blood, collected in an EDTA anticoagulant tube. PBMCs were isolated by Ficoll Paque Plus density gradient separation without further T cell sorting. RNA quality was checked with an Agilent 2100 Bioanalyzer and agarose gel, and concentration with a NanoDrop 2000. Receptors were amplified or captured by multiplex PCR. Data came from an Illumina HiSeq 4000. To build TCR beta libraries, CDR3 regions were amplified by Arm-PCR using iRepertoire HTBI primers. Gel purification was performed on PCR products prior to sequencing. In the paper's pipeline: Gene usage analysis of CDR3 amino acid clonotypes relied on the approximately 60 TRBV and more than twelve TRBJ segments identified across samples. COPE and FqMerger were used to merge the filtered high-quality paired reads into contigs. BLAST was used to align contigs to IMGT TRBV, TRBD and TRBJ reference genes, and CDR3 was defined according to IMGT. Clonotypes above 0.1% frequency were classified as highly expanded clones. Repertoire diversity was measured by Shannon entropy, and V-J evenness by the Gini coefficient. Clonotypes shared by more than one individual were considered public. Through fastp at Q25 and MiXCR, TCRdb rebuilt clones from the public reads, retaining in-frame beta chains. Every entry covers one CDR3 protein and lists the most common genes and DNA from its rows. TCRdb's processing, not the authors' own work, is the source of the V and J calls. Present in this sample are more than 350,000 distinct CDR3 sequences, around a fifth of which were seen just once. 14% of the sample comes from the top ten.

Material: peripheral blood mononuclear cells (PBMCs), obtained when the disease was refractory, from a patient treated with antithyroid drugs. The chain joins TRBV5-8 to TRBJ2-4; tentative D gene TRBD1, with 5 bases matching. The TCR sequence derives from a female donor with Graves disease. The CDR3: CASSTWDGRAKNIQYF. Read as DNA, the sequence is TGTGCCAGCAGCACGTGGGATGGCAGGGCAAAAAACATTCAGTACTTC.